The clone carrying this TCR beta chain is a singleton in its sample. The target antigen is unknown. When the RNA was reverse transcribed, random hexamers were used with an input of roughly 0.5 to 1 ug. The CDR3 of TCR beta was amplified by immunoSEQ multiplex PCR across 54 Vbeta and 13 Jbeta. MiXCR was run by TCRdb on the immunoSEQ multiplex PCR reads, yielding one entry per CDR3 protein. The sample includes 180,000 or so distinct CDR3 sequences, about 95% of them seen just once. The sample originates from a study of CD8 T cells in Susac syndrome. With 2 bases clipped from V and 6 bases from J, the junction kept 7 bases outside the gene matches. CDR3 length: 15 residues. The V gene's germline CDR1 is SGHRS and CDR2 YFSETQ. Overall study results and limits: That the number of individuals in its TCR sequencing and HLA analysis was relatively small was acknowledged by the study.

This TCR derives from a human donor with multiple sclerosis. The material sequenced was CD4+ T cells from PBMCs. The J gene is TRBJ2-7, the V gene TRBV5-1; 11 bases map to TRBD2. CDR3 DNA sequence: TGCGCCAGCAGCTTTGGTCGGCTAGCGGGAGGCGAGCAGTACTTC. It codes for CASSFGRLAGGEQYF.